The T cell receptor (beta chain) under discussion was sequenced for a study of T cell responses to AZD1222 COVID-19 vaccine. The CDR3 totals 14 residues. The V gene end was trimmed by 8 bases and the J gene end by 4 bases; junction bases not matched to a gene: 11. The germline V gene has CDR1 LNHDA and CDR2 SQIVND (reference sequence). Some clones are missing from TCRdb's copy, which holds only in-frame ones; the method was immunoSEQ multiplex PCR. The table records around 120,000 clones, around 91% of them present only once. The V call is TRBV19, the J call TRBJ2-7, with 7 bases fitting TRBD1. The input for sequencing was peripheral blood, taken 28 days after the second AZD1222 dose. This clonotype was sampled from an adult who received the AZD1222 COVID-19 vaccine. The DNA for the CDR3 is TGTGCCAGTTCGCCCAGACAGGGAGTTTACGAGCAGTACTTC. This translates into CASSPRQGVYEQYF.